Listed below are T cell receptor beta chains from one sample, sequenced in a study of blood T cell repertoires in COVID-19. Clones were sequenced by immunoSEQ multiplex PCR, and TCRdb holds only the in-frame ones, with some missing. The sample holds about 150,000 clones, over 80% seen once. Sequenced material: peripheral blood. The receptors were sampled from a woman aged 45 to 65 with acute or convalescent COVID-19. Both conserved end residues are part of each CDR3. A D gene is named only where the DNA matches it firmly. The listing skips clone size in some rows; elsewhere it reads once, few, many or a size class.

clone size	V gene	D gene	J gene	CDR3 DNA	CDR3 protein
.	TRBV18	TRBD1	TRBJ1-5	TGTGCCAGCTCACCATCGGGGCAGGGGGGTCAGCCCCAGCATTTT	CASSPSGQGGQPQHF
few	TRBV6-5	TRBD1	TRBJ1-5	TGTGCCAGCCGCCCGGACAGGGGAGCAGATCAGCCCCAGCATTTT	CASRPDRGADQPQHF
.	TRBV3-1/TRBV3-2	TRBD2	TRBJ2-1	TGTGCCAGCAGCCAAGATCCCGCCCCTAGCGGGGTTAATGAGCAGTTCTTC	CASSQDPAPSGVNEQFF
.	TRBV11-2	TRBD2	TRBJ2-3	TGTGCCAGCAGCCCCCTAGCGGGAATCACAGATACGCAGTATTTT	CASSPLAGITDTQYF
.	TRBV6-5	TRBD2	TRBJ2-7	TGTGCCAGCAGTTACTCTAGCGGGGGAACCTACGAGCAGTACTTC	CASSYSSGGTYEQYF
.	TRBV28	.	TRBJ2-2	TGTGCCAGCAGTCCACTAGTCGCCGGGGAGCTGTTTTTT	CASSPLVAGELFF
.	TRBV28	.	TRBJ1-5	TGTGCCATCCTGGACAGTAATAATCAGCCCCAGCATTTT	CAILDSNNQPQHF
.	TRBV25-1	.	TRBJ1-1	TGTGCCAGCAGTGAACCCTTCACTGAAGCTTTCTTT	CASSEPFTEAFF
few	TRBV29-1	TRBD1	TRBJ2-5	TGCAGCGTTGGGGACAGCTGGGGTCTCGAGACCCAGTACTTC	CSVGDSWGLETQYF
.	TRBV5-1	.	TRBJ1-1	TGCGCCAGCAGTACCGGTACTGAAGCTTTCTTT	CASSTGTEAFF
.	TRBV9	.	TRBJ2-2	TGTGCCAGCAGCGCCTGGTCGGGGGGCTCGAACACCGGGGAGCTGTTTTTT	CASSAWSGGSNTGELFF
.	TRBV24-1	TRBD1	TRBJ1-5	TGTGCCAACAAGGGCAGGGGGTATAGCAATCAGCCCCAGCATTTT	CANKGRGYSNQPQHF
.	TRBV9	TRBD1	TRBJ2-1	TGTGCCAGCAGCGAAACAGGGGACACCTACAATGAGCAGTTCTTC	CASSETGDTYNEQFF
.	TRBV2	TRBD1	TRBJ1-2	TGTGCCAGCAGTGGACAGGGGGCTGGCTATGGCTACACCTTC	CASSGQGAGYGYTF
.	TRBV6-4	.	TRBJ1-1	TGTGCCAGCAGTGACTGGGGCCGGGACACTGAAGCTTTCTTT	CASSDWGRDTEAFF
.	TRBV7-3	.	TRBJ2-5	TGTGCCAGCAGCTTTCAACTTCAAGAGACCCAGTACTTC	CASSFQLQETQYF
.	TRBV10-3	.	TRBJ1-5	TGTGCCATCAGTGATGGAGCAAATAGCAATCAGCCCCAGCATTTT	CAISDGANSNQPQHF
.	TRBV11-2	TRBD1	TRBJ2-2	TGTGCCAGCAGCACGTCCGGGACAGGATGGACCGGGGAGCTGTTTTTT	CASSTSGTGWTGELFF
.	TRBV24-1	TRBD2	TRBJ2-1	TGTGCCACCAAGCGGGGGAGCTCCTACAATGAGCAGTTCTTC	CATKRGSSYNEQFF
.	TRBV28	TRBD2	TRBJ2-7	TGTGCCAGCAGTCCCCCCGGGACTAGCTCTCGCGAGCAGTACTTC	CASSPPGTSSREQYF
.	TRBV2	TRBD1	TRBJ1-5	TGTGCCAGCAGTGATTTGGTCGGGACAGCCCATCAGCCCCAGCATTTT	CASSDLVGTAHQPQHF
once	TRBV5-6	TRBD1	TRBJ1-4	TGTGCCAGCAGCAAACGACAGGGCCCAACTAATGAAAAACTGTTTTTT	CASSKRQGPTNEKLFF
.	TRBV30	TRBD2	TRBJ2-1	TGTGCCTTCGGGACTAGCTCCTACAATGAGCAGTTCTTC	CAFGTSSYNEQFF
.	TRBV9	TRBD2	TRBJ2-1	TGTGCCAGCAGCGTGACTAGCGGGGGGGGATACAATGAGCAGTTCTTC	CASSVTSGGGYNEQFF
.	TRBV6-1	.	TRBJ1-1	TGTGCCAGCAGTGATCTCTTTTGGAACACTGAAGCTTTCTTT	CASSDLFWNTEAFF
.	TRBV5-6	.	TRBJ1-6	TGTGCCAGCAGCCTTAGATCCAGGGATTCACCCCTCCACTTT	CASSLRSRDSPLHF
once	TRBV9	.	TRBJ1-2	TGTGCCAGCAGCAGCAGGGTATCCGGCTACACCTTC	CASSSRVSGYTF
.	TRBV7-9	.	TRBJ2-4	TGTGCCAGCAGCCGGCGGTCCAGCGTAGGCATTCAGTACTTC	CASSRRSSVGIQYF
.	TRBV12-3/TRBV12-4	.	TRBJ1-1	TGTGCCAGCACCCCCCCAGGGATCACTGAAGCTTTCTTT	CASTPPGITEAFF
once	TRBV19	TRBD1	TRBJ1-5	TGTGCCAGTAGTAAACGACAGGGAGTTAGTAATCAGCCCCAGCATTTT	CASSKRQGVSNQPQHF
.	TRBV19	TRBD2	TRBJ2-5	TGTGCCAGTCAGACTAGCGGTCAAGAGACCCAGTACTTC	CASQTSGQETQYF
.	TRBV5-1	.	TRBJ1-4	TGCGCCAGCACCTCCGGGGGAGCGAATGAAAAACTGTTTTTT	CASTSGGANEKLFF
.	TRBV6-5	TRBD2	TRBJ2-7	TGTGCCAGCAGCTACCTGGGACTAGCTGTCGAGCAGTACTTC	CASSYLGLAVEQYF
.	TRBV24-1	.	TRBJ2-1	TGTGCCACCTCGGGGGAAAGGTACAATGAGCAGTTCTTC	CATSGERYNEQFF
.	TRBV29-1	TRBD1	TRBJ1-1	TGCAGCGTAGTCGGTGGGACAGGGAATATTGGCACTGAAGCTTTCTTT	CSVVGGTGNIGTEAFF
.	TRBV30	TRBD2	TRBJ2-1	TGTGCCTGGACGGGCGGGGGGTACAATGAGCAGTTCTTC	CAWTGGGYNEQFF
.	TRBV3-1/TRBV3-2	TRBD1	TRBJ1-1	TGTGCCAGCAGCCAAGTTACAGGGGGCGCTGTCACTGAAGCTTTCTTT	CASSQVTGGAVTEAFF
.	TRBV24-1	TRBD1	TRBJ2-7	TGTGCCACCAGTGATTTTCGACAGGGGGACCACGAGCAGTACTTC	CATSDFRQGDHEQYF
.	TRBV19	.	TRBJ1-3	TGTGCCAGTAGGTCGGGGAACTCTGGAAACACCATATATTTT	CASRSGNSGNTIYF
few	TRBV18	TRBD1	TRBJ1-1	TGTGCCAGCTCGTCGACCTTCGACCCAGGGGGGAACACTGAAGCTTTCTTT	CASSSTFDPGGNTEAFF
.	TRBV11-2	TRBD2	TRBJ2-3	TGTGCCAGCAGCTTAGAGGGCGGGGGGCCAGATACGCAGTATTTT	CASSLEGGGPDTQYF
.	TRBV5-6	.	TRBJ1-1	TGTGCCAGCAGCTTGTTTATCGGGGGAGGGAACACTGAAGCTTTCTTT	CASSLFIGGGNTEAFF
.	TRBV6-6	.	TRBJ1-3	TGTGCCAGCAGTTACTCTTCCGGGAGCTCTGGAAACACCATATATTTT	CASSYSSGSSGNTIYF